Below, 4 T cell receptor beta chains from the same sample are listed, as sequenced in a study of control samples from healthy donors and cancer patients. The protocol was immunoSEQ multiplex PCR, while the TCRdb copy is restricted to in-frame clones and leaves out a portion. Of some 110,000 clones detected, 88% appear once; the ten largest clones hold over 2%. The sample was blood. These receptors were collected from a woman in her 70s in good health.

The CDR3 region is CASQGGSPYNSPLHF. The CDR3 bases are TGTGCCAGTCAGGGGGGGTCCCCCTATAATTCACCCCTCCACTTT. The V call is TRBV7-8, the J call TRBJ1-6; 7 bases are shared with TRBD1. V was clipped by 9 bases and J by 2 bases; unmatched bases: 7. Germline loops: CDR1 SGHVS, CDR2 FQNEAQ. CDR3 length: 15 amino acids. The variable domain in full, completed from reference TRBV7-8 and TRBJ1-6, reads GAGVSQSPRYKVAKRGQDVALRCDPISGHVSLFWYQQALGQGPEFLTYFQNEAQLDKSGLPSDRFFAERPEGSVSTLKIQRTQQEDSAVYLCASQGGSPYNSPLHFGNGTRLTVT.

V usage is TRBV5-1 and J usage is TRBJ1-4; D might be TRBD1 (5 bases). Germline CDR1 reads SGHRS; CDR2 reads YFSETQ. The CDR3 is 15 residues long. Trimming pared 3 bases from V and 4 bases from J, leaving 13 bases between. CDR3 loop: CASSSSGGFNEKLFF. CDR3 nucleotide sequence: TGCGCCAGCAGCTCGAGCGGGGGATTTAATGAAAAACTGTTTTTT.

The V call is TRBV7-9, the J call TRBJ2-2, with a tentative D call TRBD2 (6 bases). The length of the CDR3 is 15 residues. CDR1 and CDR2 from the germline V gene are SEHNR and FQNEAQ (reference sequence). The germline V and J ends were trimmed by 3 bases and 5 bases, with 13 bases remaining between them. DNA of the CDR3: TGTGCCAGCAGCTTTAGGAGGGATGAAACCGGGGAGCTGTTTTTT. Its translation: CASSFRRDETGELFF.

V gene TRBV18 combines with J gene TRBJ2-7; TRBD2 is a possible D gene (6 bases). Germline CDR1 and CDR2: KGHSH and LQKENI. V lost 2 bases, J lost 6 bases, and 11 bases lay in between. The CDR3 sequence is 13 residues long. Here the CDR3 DNA reads TGTGCCAGCTCACCAGGGCGGGACCTCGAGCAGTACTTC. Residues: CASSPGRDLEQYF.